The 17 T cell receptor beta chains below come from one sample, sequenced in a study of breast tumors, draining lymph nodes, adjacent tissues. MiXCR was run by TCRdb on the multiplex PCR reads, yielding one entry per CDR3 protein. The sample lists some 130,000 distinct CDR3 sequences; about 22% were seen once. Axillary draining lymph nodes of breast cancer patients supplied the node samples. Input material: axillary lymph node tissue. These TCRs come from a female donor with breast cancer. Some clones in this sample may be carry-over from other donors' samples.

This clonotype has a handful of counts. The chain uses TRBV11-3 and TRBJ2-2, with TRBD1 identical over 9 bases. This CDR3 region has 15 residues. V was clipped by 4 bases and J by 2 bases; unmatched bases: 2. The germline CDR1 and CDR2 sequences are SGHNT and YENEEA. CDR3 region: CASSWDRVNTGELFF. DNA for the CDR3: TGTGCCAGCAGCTGGGACAGGGTTAACACCGGGGAGCTGTTTTTT.

This clonotype was recorded at least ten times. The CDR3 is CASSQNRDRDNEQFF. The CDR3 DNA reads as TGTGCCAGCAGCCAAAACCGGGACAGGGACAATGAGCAGTTCTTC. This chain uses TRBV5-8 with TRBJ2-1; the match to TRBD1 covers 9 bases. The CDR3 runs 15 residues. CDR1 and CDR2 from the germline V gene are SGHTS and YDEGEE. V trimming: 4 bases; J trimming: 5 bases; junction bases outside the gene matches: 7.

The chain recombines TRBV5-1 with TRBJ1-6; 7 nucleotides match TRBD1. V was clipped by 2 bases and J by 7 bases; unmatched bases: 6. The germline CDR1 and CDR2 sequences are SGHRS and YFSETQ. This CDR3 is 15 amino acids long. Written as DNA, the CDR3 is TGCGCCAGCAGCTTAAGGACAGGAAGAAATTCACCCCTCCACTTT. Its protein is CASSLRTGRNSPLHF.

The sample holds many counts of this clonotype. The chain links TRBV20-1 to TRBJ2-5, with D possibly matching TRBD2 (6 bases). CDR1 is DFQATT and CDR2 is SNEGSKA in the germline V gene (reference sequence). V lost 1 base and J lost 5, with 14 bases in between. The CDR3 length is 14 residues. For the CDR3, the DNA is TGCAGTGCTAGAGCGGTCGGGAGTGGGGAGACCCAGTACTTC. Residues: CSARAVGSGETQYF.

A word on this clonotype: Its ends do not fully match the called genes, so a read error is possible. The rearrangement joins TRBV7-9 to TRBJ2-1; 10 positions agree with TRBD2. The germline V gene encodes CDR1 SEHNR and CDR2 FQNEAQ (reference sequence). The CDR3 covers 17 residues. CDR3 residues: CARSSIAGGVTVKEQFF. The CDR3 bases are TGTGCCCGCAGCTCAATAGCGGGAGGCGTGACCGTGAAGGAGCAGTTCTTC.

This clonotype came up many times. The chain is built from TRBV6-6 and TRBJ2-7, with TRBD1 as a possible D gene (6 bases). CDR1 and CDR2 (germline): MNHNY, SVGAGI (reference sequence). Trimming pared 2 bases from V and 1 base from J, leaving 15 bases between. The CDR3 covers 16 residues. The CDR3 DNA is TGTGCCAGCAGTTACGCCCAGGGGCTTAGATCCTACGAGCAGTACTTC. This encodes CASSYAQGLRSYEQYF.

This clonotype was observed a handful of times. This chain links TRBV6-5 with TRBJ2-5, with D perhaps TRBD1 (6 bases). The CDR3 totals 14 residues. Trimming stripped 5 bases from V and 5 bases from J, with 15 bases between. Germline V CDR1 and CDR2: MNHEY, SVGAGI. CDR3: CASSSSGARETQYF. The DNA for the CDR3 is TGTGCCAGCAGTAGCTCAGGGGCCAGGGAGACCCAGTACTTC.

This clonotype was counted at least ten times. The rearrangement uses TRBV9 and TRBJ1-6; 7 nucleotides match TRBD1. V was pared by 4 bases and J by 0 bases, with 4 bases of the junction left unmatched. Germline V CDR1 and CDR2: SGDLS, YYNGEE. This CDR3 spans 16 amino acids. This CDR3 reads CASSKRDSSYNSPLHF. The CDR3 DNA reads TGTGCCAGCAGCAAAAGGGACAGCTCCTATAATTCACCCCTCCACTTT.

This clonotype was seen ten or more times. The chain carries TRBV4-2 and TRBJ2-3; TRBD2 might be the D (6 bases). CDR1 LGHNA and CDR2 YNFKEQ come from the germline V gene. The CDR3 loop spans 15 amino acids. With 3 bases removed from V and 3 bases from J, the gap between germline ends came to 13 bases. The CDR3 protein is CASSQTRHATDTQYF. The CDR3 DNA is TGTGCCAGCAGCCAGACTAGGCACGCAACAGATACGCAGTATTTT.

The chain's CDR3 is CASSSLPRTGNTGELFF. CDR3 in DNA: TGTGCCAGCAGCTCCCTACCCCGGACAGGGAACACCGGGGAGCTGTTTTTT. The chain employs TRBV5-6 and TRBJ2-2; TRBD1 matches at 7 bases. The ends lost 3 bases at V and 1 base at J; junction bases unmatched: 9. CDR1 SGHDT and CDR2 YYEEEE come from the germline V gene. The length of the CDR3 is 17 residues.

This clonotype was seen many times. The CDR3 region is CASSLPGGNTIYF. CDR3 DNA sequence: TGTGCCAGCAGCCTTCCTGGTGGAAACACCATATATTTT. The chain carries TRBV14 and TRBJ1-3; D gene ambiguous. This CDR3 has 13 amino acids. Germline V CDR1 and CDR2: SGHDN, FVKESK. V was clipped by 4 bases and J by 3 bases, with 7 bases between them.

This clonotype was found many times. This chain uses TRBV7-2 with TRBJ2-1, with 11 positions matching TRBD2. Germline CDR1 reads SGHTA; CDR2 reads FQGNSA. The length of the CDR3 is 16 residues. Germline trimming cut 5 bases from V and 6 bases from J; bases unmatched to any gene: 9. The CDR3 loop is CASSQNSGRAFNEQFF. CDR3 bases: TGTGCCAGCAGCCAGAATAGCGGGAGGGCCTTCAATGAGCAGTTCTTC.

The table lists this clonotype with a few counts. J is TRBJ2-1 and V is TRBV20-1; TRBD2 matches at 13 bases. Germline CDR1 and CDR2: DFQATT and SNEGSKA (reference sequence). The CDR3 extends over 14 amino acids. Unmatched junction bases numbered 5, after V lost 5 bases and J lost 7 bases. CDR3 sequence reads: CSAGWTSGRNEQFF. The CDR3 region has the DNA TGCAGTGCTGGGTGGACTAGCGGGAGAAATGAGCAGTTCTTC.

This clonotype has at least ten counts. The chain combines TRBV24-1 with TRBJ2-2, with D possibly TRBD1 on 5 matching bases. V dropped 0 bases and J dropped 5 bases, with 12 bases sitting between them. Germline assignment: CDR1 KGHDR and CDR2 SFDVKD. The CDR3 is 16 residues long. The CDR3 protein is CATSDLNGQGTGELFF. The DNA of the CDR3 is TGTGCCACCAGTGATTTGAATGGGCAGGGAACCGGGGAGCTGTTTTTT.

In the case of this clonotype: This may come from a read error, since a much larger clone is one base off. The V call is TRBV12-3 or TRBV12-4, the J call TRBJ2-5; TRBD1 agrees at 9 bases. CDR3 length: 14 residues. Trimming took 5 bases from V and 7 from J; bases not matched to a gene: 8. The CDR3 DNA is TGTGCCAGCAGTCCCACAGGGGGCGCAGGGACCCAGTACTTC. Translated, it gives CASSPTGGAGTQYF.

This clonotype was detected only once. A much bigger clone sits one base away, suggesting this may be a read error. The rearrangement uses TRBV18 and TRBJ1-2; 9 bases map to TRBD1. The CDR3 totals 15 residues. Germline V lookup: CDR1 KGHSH, CDR2 LQKENI. The DNA for the CDR3 is TGTGCCAGCTCTCCGGGACAGGGTTTCGACTATGGCTACGCCTTC. It yields the protein CASSPGQGFDYGYAF.

This clonotype was counted at least ten times. The chain has TRBV28 and TRBJ2-7, with TRBD2 matching over 7 bases. CDR1 is MDHEN, CDR2 SYDVKM, per germline. V lost 5 bases and J lost 5; bases outside the gene matches: 6. The CDR3 loop spans 13 amino acids. The CDR3 region is CASSVGRSNEQYF. CDR3 nucleotides: TGTGCCAGCAGTGTCGGGAGGAGTAACGAGCAGTACTTC.